Each of the 31 T cell receptor beta chains below was sequenced from the same sample in a study of T-cell memory formation after mild COVID-19. TCRdb redid the calling of the 5' RACE reads with MiXCR, one entry per CDR3 protein. The table includes about 130,000 distinct CDR3 sequences, around 15% detected once. Specimen: PBMCs or a T cell subset sorted from them (not recorded which). These receptors were taken from a man aged 18-30 years who had mild COVID-19 (a few samples of this study predate the infection). Cell type and time point are not known.

This clonotype showed up just a few times. The genes are TRBV6-2 or TRBV6-3 and TRBJ1-5, with D possibly matching TRBD1 (5 bases). CDR1 and CDR2 (germline): MNHEY, SVGEGT. Trimming pared 0 bases from V and 9 bases from J, leaving 27 bases between. The CDR3 spans 19 residues. The CDR3 protein is CASSYSINQARVGQGPQHF. CDR3 in DNA: TGTGCCAGCAGTTACTCGATTAATCAGGCCAGGGTCGGTCAGGGGCCCCAGCATTTT.

Many counts were recorded for this clonotype. The chain is built from TRBV5-6 and TRBJ2-3; tentative D call: TRBD2 (11 bases). V gave up 3 bases and J gave up 2 bases, with 34 bases separating them. Germline V gives CDR1 SGHDT, CDR2 YYEEEE. This CDR3 is built from 22 residues. The CDR3 reads CASSSPRGQGTLLAGVTDTQYF. CDR3 nucleotides: TGTGCCAGCAGCTCCCCCAGGGGACAGGGGACCCTACTAGCGGGGGTCACAGATACGCAGTATTTT.

The sample holds a few counts of this clonotype. The CDR3 here is CASTPQVGGAITGELFF. CDR3 DNA: TGTGCCAGCACCCCGCAGGTGGGGGGGGCCATCACCGGGGAGCTGTTTTTT. The V gene is TRBV7-2, the J gene TRBJ2-2; D perhaps matches TRBD2 (7 bases). The germline V gene encodes CDR1 SGHTA and CDR2 FQGNSA. V lost 7 bases and J 4 bases, leaving 22 bases between the germline ends. CDR3 length: 17 residues.

This clonotype was seen a few times. The chain carries TRBV5-1 and TRBJ1-1, with D unresolved. There are 15 residues in the CDR3. Deletions cut 5 bases from V and 5 bases from J, with 19 bases between. CDR1 SGHRS and CDR2 YFSETQ come from the germline V gene. CDR3 sequence: CASSLLLGKETEAFF. The CDR3 region has the DNA TGCGCCAGCAGTTTACTATTGGGAAAAGAGACTGAAGCTTTCTTT.

This clonotype was observed a few times. The chain uses TRBV5-1 and TRBJ2-6; D possibly uses TRBD1 or TRBD2 (5 bases each). Germline CDR1 and CDR2: SGHRS and YFSETQ. This CDR3 has 15 amino acids. Between the trimmed V and J ends, which lost 4 bases and 1 base, there was a span of 9 bases. The CDR3 sequence is CASSTGASGANVLTF. Written as DNA, the CDR3 is TGCGCCAGCAGCACCGGGGCGTCTGGGGCCAACGTCCTGACTTTC.

This clonotype appeared a few times. The rearrangement joins TRBV6-6 to TRBJ1-1, with D maybe TRBD1 (6 bases). V dropped 5 bases and J dropped 7 bases, with 17 bases sitting between them. The CDR3 has 14 residues. The germline V gene encodes CDR1 MNHNY and CDR2 SVGAGI (reference sequence). The CDR3: CASSPQQGIVEAFF. CDR3 sequence (DNA): TGTGCCAGCAGTCCCCAACAGGGAATTGTTGAAGCTTTCTTT.

There are many counts of this clonotype. The chain uses TRBV7-3 and TRBJ2-5; D might be TRBD2 (6 bases). Germline V lookup: CDR1 SGHTA, CDR2 FQGTGA. The V end was cut by 2 bases, the J end by 4 bases, with 14 bases between. This CDR3 comprises 15 residues. In DNA, the CDR3 is TGTGCCAGCAGCTTATTGAGCGGGTCGGGAGAGACCCAGTACTTC. The encoded protein is CASSLLSGSGETQYF.

The table lists this clonotype with a few counts. The rearrangement joins TRBV6-5 to TRBJ1-1, with a weak D call TRBD1 (5 bases). Germline CDR1 MNHEY, CDR2 SVGAGI. Trimming removed 8 bases from V and 5 bases from J, with 15 bases in between. The CDR3 loop spans 13 amino acids. For the CDR3, the DNA is TGTGCCAGCTTACGGAGGGGAAGGACTGAAGCTTTCTTT. It codes for CASLRRGRTEAFF.

This clonotype was counted a few times. The chain has TRBV7-2 and TRBJ2-7; D might be TRBD2 (6 bases). The CDR3 contains 15 residues. Germline V gives CDR1 SGHTA, CDR2 FQGNSA. The V end was cut by 3 bases, the J end by 2 bases, with 14 bases between. In DNA, the CDR3 is TGTGCCAGCAGCTTTGGCCGGGGGACCCCCTACGAGCAGTACGTC. Its protein is CASSFGRGTPYEQYV.

The sample holds many counts of this clonotype. The chain has TRBV5-1 and TRBJ2-3, with 12 bases identical to TRBD1. This CDR3 spans 15 amino acids. The germline V gene encodes CDR1 SGHRS and CDR2 YFSETQ. V shed 3 bases and J 4 bases; nucleotides not matched to a gene: 3. The CDR3, as DNA: TGCGCCAGCAGCTCGGGACAGGGGGCCGCAGATACGCAGTATTTT. Its translation is CASSSGQGAADTQYF.

This clonotype was observed a handful of times. The rearrangement links TRBV5-5 to TRBJ2-2; 10 nucleotides line up with TRBD1. CDR1 SGHKS and CDR2 YYEKEE come from the germline V gene (reference sequence). CDR3 length: 15 amino acids. Trimming at V came to 5 bases and at J to 4 bases, leaving 5 bases not matched to a gene. CDR3 nucleotides: TGTGCCAGCAGAGGGACAGGGGTTTTCACCGGGGAGCTGTTTTTT. Protein product: CASRGTGVFTGELFF.

This clonotype was seen a few times. The V gene is TRBV10-3, the J gene TRBJ2-1; TRBD2 matches 9 bases. CDR1 is ENHRY, CDR2 SYGVKD, per germline. This CDR3 has 14 residues. V was clipped by 6 bases and J by 7 bases; unmatched bases: 7. The DNA of the CDR3 is TGTGCCATCAGGGGCGGGACTAGCAGAAATGAGCAGTTCTTC. Protein sequence: CAIRGGTSRNEQFF.

As for this clonotype: This clone may be a read error of a much larger clone one base away. This rearrangement joins TRBV28 to TRBJ2-4; 7 nucleotides line up with TRBD1. The V gene end was trimmed by 3 bases and the J gene end by 7 bases; junction bases not matched to a gene: 12. The CDR3 extends over 16 amino acids. Germline V gene sequence: CDR1 MDHEN, CDR2 SYDVKM. The CDR3 region is CASSFSSKGARNIQYF. CDR3 nucleotides: TGTGCCAGCAGTTTCTCCTCTAAGGGGGCAAGGAACATTCAGTACTTC.

This chain joins TRBV4-2 and TRBJ2-3, with 9 bases fitting TRBD2. The CDR3 contains 18 residues. The germline V gene has CDR1 LGHNA and CDR2 YNFKEQ. V lost 0 bases to trimming and J lost 2 bases; unmatched junction nucleotides: 9. The CDR3 region has the DNA TGTGCCAGCAGCCAAGACCCCAGTCGCGGGGGGGCCACAGATACGCAGTATTTT. Protein product: CASSQDPSRGGATDTQYF.

This clonotype was seen just once. The chain employs TRBV11-1 and TRBJ2-1; 10 bases are a match to TRBD1. The CDR3 has 14 residues. V lost 5 bases to trimming and J lost 5 bases; unmatched junction nucleotides: 3. In germline, CDR1 is SGHAT, CDR2 FQDESV (reference sequence). The CDR3 nucleotides are TGTGCCAGCAGCCGGGACAGGGGTGACAATGAGCAGTTCTTC. Residues: CASSRDRGDNEQFF.

This clonotype was seen only a few times. The chain couples TRBV5-1 to TRBJ2-1; TRBD1 matches 9 bases. Losses at the gene ends were 2 bases for V and 9 bases for J; bases not matched to a gene: 9. This CDR3 spans 15 amino acids. CDR1 SGHRS and CDR2 YFSETQ come from the germline V gene. CDR3 sequence: CASSFRGQGTGEQFF. DNA for the CDR3: TGCGCCAGCAGCTTTAGGGGACAGGGTACCGGTGAGCAGTTCTTC.

This clonotype has a handful of counts. The gene calls are TRBV10-3 and TRBJ1-1; D is uncertain. Trimming shortened V by 2 bases and J by 10 bases, and 14 bases separated the two germline ends. CDR1 is ENHRY, CDR2 SYGVKD, per germline. This CDR3 is built from 13 residues. This CDR3 reads CAISEEENAAAFF. As DNA, the CDR3 is TGTGCCATCAGTGAGGAGGAGAACGCTGCAGCTTTCTTT.

This clonotype was found a few times. The CDR3 protein is CAWSGQGNEQFF. In DNA, the CDR3 is TGTGCCTGGAGTGGACAGGGGAATGAGCAGTTCTTC. The chain combines TRBV30 with TRBJ2-1; TRBD1 matches 8 bases. The germline V gene encodes CDR1 GTSNPN and CDR2 SVGIG (reference sequence). The trim removed 1 base at V and 7 bases at J, leaving 0 bases unmatched. CDR3 length equals 12 residues. Variable domain in full (rest from reference TRBV30 and TRBJ2-1): SQTIHQWPATLVQPVGSPLSLECTVEGTSNPNLYWYRQAAGRGLQLLFYSVGIGQISSEVPQNLSASRPQDRQFILSSKKLLLSDSGFYLCAWSGQGNEQFFGPGTRLTVL.

This clonotype was counted between two and nine times. The rearrangement links TRBV6-2 or TRBV6-3 to TRBJ2-3; TRBD2 matches at 10 bases. Losses at the gene ends were 4 bases for V and 2 bases for J; bases not matched to a gene: 12. Germline loops: CDR1 MNHEY, CDR2 SVGEGT. This CDR3 spans 18 amino acids. CDR3 residues: CASSSLSTTSGVTDTQYF. The CDR3 DNA sequence: TGTGCCAGCAGTTCTCTCTCGACCACTAGCGGGGTCACAGATACGCAGTATTTT.

This clonotype was detected only a few times. The chain links TRBV11-3 to TRBJ2-1, with D maybe TRBD2 (6 bases). The CDR3 loop spans 15 amino acids. CDR1 and CDR2 (germline): SGHNT, YENEEA. V shed 5 bases and J shed 3 bases, with 14 bases lying between them. CDR3 coding DNA: TGTGCCAGCAGCCCCGGGGGAGGAGGCTACAATGAGCAGTTCTTC. Its translation: CASSPGGGGYNEQFF.

This rearrangement joins TRBV24-1 to TRBJ1-5; D is unresolved. CDR1 and CDR2 from the germline V gene are KGHDR and SFDVKD. The CDR3 runs to 12 residues. Trimming took off 4 bases at V and 10 bases at J, with 10 bases between the two ends. CDR3 in DNA: TGTGCCACCAGTGACTCCCGGGGTCCCCAGCATTTT. It specifies CATSDSRGPQHF.

The chain couples TRBV4-1 to TRBJ1-2; TRBD1 matches at 8 bases. J was trimmed by 6 bases and V by 3 bases; bases with no gene match: 9. The CDR3 runs to 15 residues. CDR1 and CDR2 (germline): MGHRA, YSYEKL. CDR3 DNA sequence: TGCGCCAGCAGCCACCCCCGACAGGGGCGGAATGGCTACACCTTC. Translated: CASSHPRQGRNGYTF.

This clonotype came up many times. The chain recombines TRBV6-2 or TRBV6-3 with TRBJ2-1; no firm D call. Germline V lookup: CDR1 MNHEY, CDR2 SVGEGT. The CDR3 runs to 12 residues. Trimming removed 3 bases at V and 10 bases at J, with 10 bases between. The CDR3 is CASSYSRREQFF. The CDR3 DNA is TGTGCCAGCAGTTATTCTCGAAGAGAGCAGTTCTTC.

About this clonotype itself: A read error may produce the germline difference seen at one junction end. The chain uses TRBV7-2 and TRBJ2-5; D might be TRBD1 or TRBD2, each matching 6 bases. The V gene's germline CDR1 is SGHTA and CDR2 FQGNSA. The CDR3 runs 14 residues. CDR3 loop: CAISPGAFQETQYF. As DNA, the CDR3 is TGTGCCATCAGCCCGGGGGCCTTCCAAGAGACCCAGTACTTC.

The chain joins TRBV7-2 to TRBJ1-1, with TRBD1 identical over 9 bases. V gave up 3 bases and J gave up 4 bases; unmatched junction bases: 6. The CDR3 extends over 15 amino acids. CDR1 and CDR2 from the germline V gene are SGHTA and FQGNSA. CDR3 protein: CASSFRTGAPTEAFF. The DNA of the CDR3 is TGTGCCAGCAGCTTTCGGACAGGGGCCCCCACTGAAGCTTTCTTT.

This chain uses TRBV9 with TRBJ2-1, with D perhaps matching TRBD1 or TRBD2 (6 bases each). This CDR3 is built from 16 residues. Germline-derived CDR1 and CDR2 are SGDLS and YYNGEE. V was trimmed by 3 bases and J by 5 bases, leaving 18 bases between them. As DNA, the CDR3 is TGTGCCAGCAGCGCAACGGGGGCGTTGATCCACAATGAGCAGTTCTTC. Translation: CASSATGALIHNEQFF.

The J gene is TRBJ2-3, the V gene TRBV29-1; maybe TRBD1 (6 bases). V was cut by 3 bases and J by 4 bases, with 14 bases left in between. This CDR3 region has 14 residues. Germline CDR1 is SQVTM and CDR2 is ANQGSEA. CDR3 in amino acids: CSVEGIQGADTQYF. CDR3 nucleotide sequence: TGCAGCGTTGAGGGTATACAGGGTGCAGATACGCAGTATTTT.

In its sample, this clonotype was seen many times. DNA of the CDR3: TGCGCCAGCAGCATTAGCGGGGCCGCGGAGACCCAGTACTTC. Residues: CASSISGAAETQYF. The genes are TRBV5-1 and TRBJ2-5; 8 positions agree with TRBD2. This CDR3 is built from 14 residues. After removal of 4 bases from V and 5 bases from J, the junction contained 7 bases not matched to a gene. Germline CDR1 reads SGHRS; CDR2 reads YFSETQ.

This clonotype showed up many times. The rearrangement uses TRBV27 and TRBJ1-5; possibly TRBD1 for D (5 bases). The CDR3 covers 16 residues. Germline-derived CDR1 and CDR2 are MNHEY and SMNVEV (reference sequence). V lost 1 base and J lost 5, with 15 bases in between. CDR3 bases: TGTGCCAGCAGTTTATTTAGCCAGGGTGGGCATCAGCCCCAGCATTTT. Translated, it gives CASSLFSQGGHQPQHF.

This clonotype occurred a few times. The CDR3 loop reads CASSLEPGDTQYF. The DNA of the CDR3 is TGTGCCAGCAGCTTGGAGCCGGGAGATACGCAGTATTTT. V is TRBV5-5 and J is TRBJ2-3; D unresolved. Germline loops: CDR1 SGHKS, CDR2 YYEKEE (reference sequence). V lost 0 bases, J lost 5 bases, and 7 bases lay in between. There are 13 residues in the CDR3. The full variable domain, with the rest looked up from reference TRBV5-5 and TRBJ2-3, is DAGVTQSPTHLIKTRGQQVTLRCSPISGHKSVSWYQQVLGQGPQFIFQYYEKEERGRGNFPDRFSARQFPNYSSELNVNALLLGDSALYLCASSLEPGDTQYFGPGTRLTVL.

The chain uses TRBV5-1 and TRBJ2-3; TRBD2 is a possible D gene (6 bases). V was pared by 5 bases and J by 0 bases, with 16 bases between. This CDR3 is 16 amino acids long. Germline V gene lookup returns CDR1 SGHRS and CDR2 YFSETQ. As DNA, the CDR3 is TGCGCCAGCAGACCCGGAGGGGCGGCTAGCACAGATACGCAGTATTTT. Protein sequence: CASRPGGAASTDTQYF.